One sample yielded the 10 T cell receptor beta chains listed below, sequenced in a study of blood T cells in healthy people across ages. A second PCR, run for 7 to 11 cycles, used a sample-barcoded 5' primer plus a J-beta primer mix. TCRdb recomputed calls from the 5' RACE reads with MiXCR, one row per CDR3 protein. Of a few hundred thousand distinct CDR3 sequences in the sample, approximately 52% were seen once. Material for sequencing was blood. The origin of the receptors is a man between 60 and 70 years old in good health.

In its sample, this clonotype was seen a few times. DNA of the CDR3: TGTGCCAGCAGCTTAGCGCCAGGCAGGGGAAACTATGGCTACACCTTC. Protein: CASSLAPGRGNYGYTF. The chain recombines TRBV7-2 with TRBJ1-2, with a weak D call TRBD1 (6 bases). V lost 0 bases to trimming and J lost 2 bases, with 13 bases between them. Germline V gene sequence: CDR1 SGHTA, CDR2 FQGNSA. The CDR3 length is 16 residues.

The rearrangement uses TRBV20-1 and TRBJ1-1, with D perhaps TRBD1 (5 bases). V shed 0 bases and J shed 4 bases, with 12 bases lying between them. Germline V gives CDR1 DFQATT, CDR2 SNEGSKA (reference sequence). The CDR3 has 14 amino acids. The CDR3 reads CSARDGQGGTEAFF. The CDR3 region has the DNA TGCAGTGCTAGAGATGGGCAGGGAGGCACTGAAGCTTTCTTT.

J is TRBJ1-2 and V is TRBV6-1, with a weak D call TRBD1 (5 bases). Trimming cost V 6 bases and J 2 bases, with 13 bases left between them. The CDR3 sequence is 14 residues long. The germline V gene encodes CDR1 MNHNS and CDR2 SASEGT. The CDR3, as DNA: TGTGCCAGCAGGAAAGACAGTCTAAACTATGGCTACACCTTC. This gives the protein CASRKDSLNYGYTF.

The table lists this clonotype with a few counts. The chain joins TRBV13 to TRBJ2-7, with 11 bases fitting TRBD1. CDR1 and CDR2 from the germline V gene are PRHDT and FYEKMQ (reference sequence). V shed 3 bases and J 3 bases; nucleotides not matched to a gene: 7. This CDR3 has 16 residues. In DNA form, the CDR3 reads TGTGCCAGCAGCTTGATTGGGGACAGGGGGATCTACGAGCAGTACTTC. This encodes CASSLIGDRGIYEQYF.

The rearrangement uses TRBV20-1 and TRBJ2-1; 11 bases are a match to TRBD1. Germline CDR1 is DFQATT and CDR2 is SNEGSKA (reference sequence). The CDR3 has 12 residues. Germline trimming cut 3 bases from V and 9 bases from J; bases unmatched to any gene: 1. The DNA for the CDR3 is TGCAGTGCTAGGGACAGGGGGCTTGAGCAGTTCTTC. Translating gives CSARDRGLEQFF.

This clonotype came up a few times. The chain combines TRBV7-2 with TRBJ2-5; D could derive from TRBD1 or TRBD2 (5 bases each). CDR1 is SGHTA, CDR2 FQGNSA, per germline. The CDR3 runs 15 residues. V was cut by 5 bases and J by 2 bases, with 15 bases left in between. The CDR3 nucleotides are TGTGCCAGCAGCCTAACCTTCAGGGAGCAAGAGACCCAGTACTTC. As protein: CASSLTFREQETQYF.

This chain links TRBV7-2 with TRBJ1-5; D unclear. The CDR3 runs 14 residues. The V gene lost 1 base and the J gene lost 2 bases, with 6 bases spanning the gap. The V gene's germline CDR1 is SGHTA and CDR2 FQGNSA. DNA for the CDR3: TGTGCCAGCAGCTTAGGGCATGGCAATCAGCCCCAGCATTTT. It yields the protein CASSLGHGNQPQHF.

V gene TRBV7-2 combines with J gene TRBJ2-2; TRBD1 agrees at 9 bases. In germline, CDR1 is SGHTA, CDR2 FQGNSA. The J segment lost 5 bases and the V segment lost 4 bases, leaving 5 bases of the junction unmatched. The CDR3 extends over 15 amino acids. The CDR3 bases are TGTGCCAGCAGCTCGGGACAGGGTACAACCGGGGAGCTGTTTTTT. Translating gives CASSSGQGTTGELFF. The full variable domain, rest sourced from reference TRBV7-2 and TRBJ2-2, is GAGVSQSPSNKVTEKGKDVELRCDPISGHTALYWYRQSLGQGLEFLIYFQGNSAPDKSGLPSDRFSAERTGGSVSTLTIQRTQQEDSAVYLCASSSGQGTTGELFFGEGSRLTVL.

The chain links TRBV6-1 to TRBJ2-5; TRBD2 matches 11 bases. CDR3 size: 15 residues. Germline CDR1 and CDR2: MNHNS and SASEGT. V was pared by 2 bases and J by 1 base, with 0 bases of the junction left unmatched. The CDR3 DNA follows: TGTGCCAGCAGTGAACTAGCGGGGGGCCAAGAGACCCAGTACTTC. This sequence encodes CASSELAGGQETQYF.

The chain employs TRBV20-1 and TRBJ2-1; the D gene is possibly TRBD2 (5 bases). The CDR3 runs 16 residues. V dropped 1 base and J dropped 2 bases, with 15 bases sitting between them. Germline V lookup: CDR1 DFQATT, CDR2 SNEGSKA (reference sequence). The CDR3 region is CSARAYTAETYNEQFF. CDR3 DNA sequence: TGCAGTGCTAGAGCGTACACAGCGGAGACCTACAATGAGCAGTTCTTC.